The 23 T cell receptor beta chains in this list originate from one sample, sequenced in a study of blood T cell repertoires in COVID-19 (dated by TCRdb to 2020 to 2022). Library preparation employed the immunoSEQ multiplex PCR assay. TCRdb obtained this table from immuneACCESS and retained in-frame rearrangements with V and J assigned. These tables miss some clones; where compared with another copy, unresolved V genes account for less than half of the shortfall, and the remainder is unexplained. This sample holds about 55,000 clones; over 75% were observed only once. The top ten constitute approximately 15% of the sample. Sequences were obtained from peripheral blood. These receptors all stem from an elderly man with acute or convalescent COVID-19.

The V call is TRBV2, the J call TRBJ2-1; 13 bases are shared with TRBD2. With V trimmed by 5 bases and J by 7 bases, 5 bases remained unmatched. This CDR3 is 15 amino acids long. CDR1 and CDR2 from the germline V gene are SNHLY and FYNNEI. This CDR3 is CASSPLAGGRNEQFF. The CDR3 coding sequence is TGTGCCAGCAGTCCACTAGCGGGGGGGCGTAATGAGCAGTTCTTC.

CDR3 nucleotides: TGTGCCAGCTCACCCGGACAGGGTCGATTACAGCCCCAGCATTTT. This codes for CASSPGQGRLQPQHF. This chain joins TRBV18 and TRBJ1-5; 8 bases match TRBD1. The CDR3 loop spans 15 amino acids. Trimming took 3 bases from V and 7 from J; bases not matched to a gene: 8. Germline V gene lookup returns CDR1 KGHSH and CDR2 LQKENI.

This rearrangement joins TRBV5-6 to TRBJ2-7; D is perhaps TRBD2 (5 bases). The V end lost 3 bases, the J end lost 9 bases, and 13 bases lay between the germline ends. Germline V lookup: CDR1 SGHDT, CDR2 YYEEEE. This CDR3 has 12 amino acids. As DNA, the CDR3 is TGTGCCAGCAGCTCGGGGTTCTTGGGGCAGTACTTC. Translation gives CASSSGFLGQYF.

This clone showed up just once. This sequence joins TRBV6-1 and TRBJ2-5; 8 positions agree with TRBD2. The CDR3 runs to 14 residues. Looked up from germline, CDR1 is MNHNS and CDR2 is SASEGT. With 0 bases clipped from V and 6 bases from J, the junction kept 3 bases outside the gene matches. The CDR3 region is CASSEAGGEKTQYF. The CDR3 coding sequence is TGTGCCAGCAGTGAAGCCGGGGGGGAGAAGACCCAGTACTTC.

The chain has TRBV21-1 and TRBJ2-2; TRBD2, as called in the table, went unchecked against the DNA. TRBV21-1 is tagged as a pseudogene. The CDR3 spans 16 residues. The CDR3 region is CASSKSSGGNTGELFF. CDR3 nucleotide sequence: TGTGCCAGCAGCAAATCGAGCGGGGGGAACACCGGGGAGCTGTTTTTT.

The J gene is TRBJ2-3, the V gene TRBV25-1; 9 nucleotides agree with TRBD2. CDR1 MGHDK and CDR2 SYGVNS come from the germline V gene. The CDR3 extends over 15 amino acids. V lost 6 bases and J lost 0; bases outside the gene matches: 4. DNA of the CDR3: TGTGCCAGCAGCATAGCGGGGGCGAGCACAGATACGCAGTATTTT. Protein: CASSIAGASTDTQYF.

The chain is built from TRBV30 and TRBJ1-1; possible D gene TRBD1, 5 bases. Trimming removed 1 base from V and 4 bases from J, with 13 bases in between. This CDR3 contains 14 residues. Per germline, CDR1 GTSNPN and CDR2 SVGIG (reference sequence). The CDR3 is CAWSAGVGGTEAFF. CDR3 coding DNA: TGTGCCTGGAGTGCTGGTGTGGGGGGCACTGAAGCTTTCTTT.

The CDR3 protein is CASRQGHVAYEQYF. CDR3 DNA: TGTGCCAGCAGACAAGGACATGTCGCCTACGAGCAGTACTTC. The genes are TRBV28 and TRBJ2-7, with TRBD1 as a possible D gene (5 bases). Germline V gene lookup returns CDR1 MDHEN and CDR2 SYDVKM. V shed 6 bases and J shed 2 bases, with 14 bases lying between them. This CDR3 is 14 amino acids long.

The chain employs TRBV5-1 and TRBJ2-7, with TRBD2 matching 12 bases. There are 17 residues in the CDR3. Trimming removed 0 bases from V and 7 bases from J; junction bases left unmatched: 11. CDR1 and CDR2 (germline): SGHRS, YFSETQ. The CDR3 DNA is TGCGCCAGCAGCTTGGCGGCTAGCGGGGGGGCCATAGGAGAGCAGTACTTC. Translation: CASSLAASGGAIGEQYF.

The CDR3 sequence is CASSKSGTSYEQYF. CDR3 in DNA: TGTGCCAGCAGCAAGTCCGGGACTAGTTACGAGCAGTACTTC. V is TRBV28 and J is TRBJ2-7, with 8 bases that match TRBD2. Germline V gives CDR1 MDHEN, CDR2 SYDVKM. The CDR3 loop spans 14 amino acids. J was trimmed by 4 bases and V by 6 bases; bases with no gene match: 8.

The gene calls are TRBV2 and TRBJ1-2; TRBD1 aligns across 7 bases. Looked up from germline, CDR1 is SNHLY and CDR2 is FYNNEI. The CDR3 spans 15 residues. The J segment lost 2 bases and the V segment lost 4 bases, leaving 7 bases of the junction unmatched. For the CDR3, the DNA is TGTGCCAGCAGTGCCCCTACGACAGGGAACTATGGCTACACCTTC. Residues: CASSAPTTGNYGYTF.

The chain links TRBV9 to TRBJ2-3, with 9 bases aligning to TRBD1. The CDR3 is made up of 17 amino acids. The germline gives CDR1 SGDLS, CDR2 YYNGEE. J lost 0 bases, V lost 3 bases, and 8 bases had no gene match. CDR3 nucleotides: TGTGCCAGCAGCGAGAGAGGGGGACAGGGAAGCACAGATACGCAGTATTTT. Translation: CASSERGGQGSTDTQYF. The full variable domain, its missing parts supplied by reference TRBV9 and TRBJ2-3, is DSGVTQTPKHLITATGQRVTLRCSPRSGDLSVYWYQQSLDQGLQFLIQYYNGEERAKGNILERFSAQQFPDLHSELNLSSLELGDSALYFCASSERGGQGSTDTQYFGPGTRLTVL.

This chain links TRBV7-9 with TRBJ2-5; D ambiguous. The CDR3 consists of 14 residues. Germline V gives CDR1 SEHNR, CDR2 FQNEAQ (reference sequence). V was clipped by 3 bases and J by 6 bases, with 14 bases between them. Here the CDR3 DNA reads TGTGCCAGCAGCTTTAGCAACCCCAGACAGACCCAGTACTTC. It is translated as CASSFSNPRQTQYF.

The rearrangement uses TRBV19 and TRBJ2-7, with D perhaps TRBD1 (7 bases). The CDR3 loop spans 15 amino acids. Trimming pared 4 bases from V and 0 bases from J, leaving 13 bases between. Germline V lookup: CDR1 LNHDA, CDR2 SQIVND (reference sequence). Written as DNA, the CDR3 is TGTGCCAGTAGTACCTCAGGGGGGAGCTCCTACGAGCAGTACTTC. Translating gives CASSTSGGSSYEQYF.

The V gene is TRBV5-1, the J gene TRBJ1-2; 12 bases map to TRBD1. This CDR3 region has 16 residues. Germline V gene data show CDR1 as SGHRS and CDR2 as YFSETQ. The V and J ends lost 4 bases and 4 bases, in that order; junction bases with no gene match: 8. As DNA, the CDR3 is TGCGCCAGCAGCCCAGGGGGGACAGGGGGCGGCTATGGCTACACCTTC. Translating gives CASSPGGTGGGYGYTF.

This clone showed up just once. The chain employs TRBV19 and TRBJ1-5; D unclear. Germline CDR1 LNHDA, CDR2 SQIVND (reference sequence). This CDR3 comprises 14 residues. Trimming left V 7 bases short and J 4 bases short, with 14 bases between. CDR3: CASTRAGKNQPQHF. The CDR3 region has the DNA TGTGCCAGTACACGGGCCGGGAAGAATCAGCCCCAGCATTTT.

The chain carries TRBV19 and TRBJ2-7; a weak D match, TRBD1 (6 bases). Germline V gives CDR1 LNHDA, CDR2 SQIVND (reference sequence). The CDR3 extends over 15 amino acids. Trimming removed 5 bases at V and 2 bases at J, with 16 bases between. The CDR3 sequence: CASSSPGQLTYEQYF. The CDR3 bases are TGTGCCAGTAGTTCGCCGGGACAATTAACCTACGAGCAGTACTTC.

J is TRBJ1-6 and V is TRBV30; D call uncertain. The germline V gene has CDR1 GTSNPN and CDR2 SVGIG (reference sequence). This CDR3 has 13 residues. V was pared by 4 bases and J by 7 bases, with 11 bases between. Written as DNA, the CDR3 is TGTGCCTGGATGGTAGGGAGGAATTCACCCCTCCACTTT. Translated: CAWMVGRNSPLHF.

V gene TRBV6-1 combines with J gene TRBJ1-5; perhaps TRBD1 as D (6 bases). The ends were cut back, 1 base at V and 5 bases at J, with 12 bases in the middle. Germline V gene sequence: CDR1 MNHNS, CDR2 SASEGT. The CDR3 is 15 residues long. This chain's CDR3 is CASSEEGGVYQPQHF. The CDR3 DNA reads TGTGCCAGCAGTGAAGAGGGGGGGGTCTATCAGCCCCAGCATTTT.

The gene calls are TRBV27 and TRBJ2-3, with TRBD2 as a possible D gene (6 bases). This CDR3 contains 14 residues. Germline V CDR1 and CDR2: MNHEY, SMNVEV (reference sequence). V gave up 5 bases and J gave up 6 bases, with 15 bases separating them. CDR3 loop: CASSLGTYWDTQYF. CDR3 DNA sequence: TGTGCCAGCAGTCTCGGGACTTACTGGGATACGCAGTATTTT.

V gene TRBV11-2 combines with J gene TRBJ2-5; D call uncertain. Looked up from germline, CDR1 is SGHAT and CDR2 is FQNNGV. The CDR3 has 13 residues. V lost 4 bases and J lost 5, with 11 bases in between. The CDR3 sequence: CASSSRLAETQYF. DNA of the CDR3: TGTGCCAGCAGCTCCAGGCTTGCGGAGACCCAGTACTTC.

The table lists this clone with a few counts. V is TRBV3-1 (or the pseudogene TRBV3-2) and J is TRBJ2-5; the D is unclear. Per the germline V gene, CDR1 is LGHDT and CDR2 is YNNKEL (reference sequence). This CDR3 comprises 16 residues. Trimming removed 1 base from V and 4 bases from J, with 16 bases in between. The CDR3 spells CASSQGTALDAETQYF. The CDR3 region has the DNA TGTGCCAGCAGCCAAGGAACTGCACTTGATGCAGAGACCCAGTACTTC.

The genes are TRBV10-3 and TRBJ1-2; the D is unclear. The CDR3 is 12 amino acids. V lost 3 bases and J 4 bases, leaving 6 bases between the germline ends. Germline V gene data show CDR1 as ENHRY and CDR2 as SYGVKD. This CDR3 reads CAISDRSYGYTF. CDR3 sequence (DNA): TGTGCCATCAGTGACCGTTCCTATGGCTACACCTTC.